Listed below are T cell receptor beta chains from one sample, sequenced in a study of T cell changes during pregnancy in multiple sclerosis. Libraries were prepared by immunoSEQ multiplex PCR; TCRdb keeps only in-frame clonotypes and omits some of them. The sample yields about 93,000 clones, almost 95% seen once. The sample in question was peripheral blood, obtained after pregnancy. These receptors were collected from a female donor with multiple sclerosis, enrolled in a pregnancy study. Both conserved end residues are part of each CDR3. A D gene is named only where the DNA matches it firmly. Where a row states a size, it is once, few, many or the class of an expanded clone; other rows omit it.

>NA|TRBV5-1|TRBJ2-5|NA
CASSAGGRWAQETQYF
TGCGCCAGCAGCGCGGGTGGCAGGTGGGCCCAAGAGACCCAGTACTTC
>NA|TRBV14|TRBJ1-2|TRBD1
CASSQESRGSYGYTF
TGTGCCAGCAGCCAAGAAAGCAGGGGGAGCTATGGCTACACCTTC
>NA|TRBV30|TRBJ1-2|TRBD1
CAWSLQGAEGYTF
TGTGCCTGGAGCCTACAGGGGGCGGAAGGCTACACCTTC
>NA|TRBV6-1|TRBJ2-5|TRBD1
CASSEGGPGGSGTQYF
TGTGCCAGCAGTGAAGGGGGACCAGGGGGCTCGGGGACCCAGTACTTC
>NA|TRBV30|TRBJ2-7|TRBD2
CASAGDSYEQYF
TGTGCCTCGGCGGGAGATTCCTACGAGCAGTACTTC
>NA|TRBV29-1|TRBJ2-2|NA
CSVEGRNTGELFF
TGCAGCGTTGAAGGCAGGAACACCGGGGAGCTGTTTTTT
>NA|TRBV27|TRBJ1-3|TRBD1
CASSKRGQGPHPGNTIYF
TGTGCCAGCAGTAAAAGGGGACAGGGGCCCCATCCTGGAAACACCATATATTTT
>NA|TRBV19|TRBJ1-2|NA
CASSRTRTLTKGYGYTF
TGTGCCAGTAGTAGGACGCGGACTCTTACCAAGGGCTATGGCTACACCTTC
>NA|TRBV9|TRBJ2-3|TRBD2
CASSVAPSGGGTDTQYF
TGTGCCAGCAGCGTAGCCCCCAGCGGGGGGGGGACAGATACGCAGTATTTT
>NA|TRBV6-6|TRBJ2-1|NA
CASSSRDKRPKQFF
TGTGCCAGCAGTTCCAGGGACAAGAGACCAAAGCAGTTCTTC
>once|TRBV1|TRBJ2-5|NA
CTSSQDHAGQETQYF
TGCACCAGCAGCCAAGATCATGCGGGCCAAGAGACCCAGTACTTC
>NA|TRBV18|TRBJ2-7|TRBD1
CASSPLDRGRLSYEQYF
TGTGCCAGCTCCCCATTGGACAGGGGGCGATTATCCTACGAGCAGTACTTC
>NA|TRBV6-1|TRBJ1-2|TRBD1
CASSEGSGGYGYTF
TGTGCCAGCAGTGAGGGATCAGGGGGCTATGGCTACACCTTC
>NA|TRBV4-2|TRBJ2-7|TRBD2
CASSQAGTSGTYEQYF
TGTGCCAGCAGCCAAGCAGGGACTAGCGGGACATACGAGCAGTACTTC
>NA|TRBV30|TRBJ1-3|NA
CAWTSNRGNTIYF
TGTGCCTGGACCTCTAACAGGGGAAACACCATATATTTT
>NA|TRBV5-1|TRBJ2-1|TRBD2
CASSIALADSYNEQFF
TGCGCCAGCAGCATAGCTCTAGCGGATTCCTACAATGAGCAGTTCTTC
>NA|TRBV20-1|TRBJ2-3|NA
CSHRTTDTQYF
TGCAGCCACAGGACAACAGATACGCAGTATTTT
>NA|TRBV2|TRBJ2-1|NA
CASSRTHSYNEQFF
TGTGCCAGCAGCAGGACTCACTCCTACAATGAGCAGTTCTTC
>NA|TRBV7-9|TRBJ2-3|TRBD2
CASSFPLRTSGSPTDTQYF
TGTGCCAGCAGCTTCCCCTTAAGGACTAGCGGGAGTCCCACAGATACGCAGTATTTT
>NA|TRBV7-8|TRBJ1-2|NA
CASSNRGTNYGYTF
TGTGCCAGCAGCAACCGGGGGACTAACTATGGCTACACCTTC
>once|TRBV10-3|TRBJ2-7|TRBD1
CAIRGQGAPYEQYF
TGTGCCATCAGGGGACAGGGCGCTCCCTACGAGCAGTACTTC
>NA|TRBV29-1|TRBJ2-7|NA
CSAISQLISYEQYF
TGCAGCGCCATTTCACAGCTAATCTCCTACGAGCAGTACTTC
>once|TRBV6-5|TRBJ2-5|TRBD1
CASSYSAGGEETQYF
TGTGCCAGCAGTTACTCGGCAGGGGGAGAGGAGACCCAGTACTTC
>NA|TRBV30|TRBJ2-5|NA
CAWSVGGRQETQYF
TGTGCCTGGAGTGTAGGTGGGCGCCAAGAGACCCAGTACTTC
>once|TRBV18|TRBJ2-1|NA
CASSPPDNNEQFF
TGTGCCAGCTCACCACCGGACAACAATGAGCAGTTCTTC
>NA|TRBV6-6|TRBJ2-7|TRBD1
CASSPQGPAEQYF
TGTGCCAGCAGCCCACAGGGGCCTGCAGAGCAGTACTTC
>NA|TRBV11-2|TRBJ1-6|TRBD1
CASSQGQTGTPLHF
TGTGCCAGCAGCCAGGGACAGACGGGGACACCCCTCCACTTT
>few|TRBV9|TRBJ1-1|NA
CASSVARDMNTEAFF
TGTGCCAGCAGCGTAGCCAGGGACATGAACACTGAAGCTTTCTTT
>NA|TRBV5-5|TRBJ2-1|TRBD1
CASRGQLIDEQFF
TGTGCCAGCAGGGGACAGCTGATAGATGAGCAGTTCTTC
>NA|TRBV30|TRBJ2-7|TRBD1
CAWSSRDRGYYEQYF
TGTGCCTGGAGTTCAAGGGACAGGGGGTACTACGAGCAGTACTTC
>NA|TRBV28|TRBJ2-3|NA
CASSYPGQTDTQYF
TGTGCCAGCAGCTATCCTGGACAGACAGATACGCAGTATTTT
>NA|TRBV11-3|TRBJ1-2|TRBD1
CASSTLQGDGYTF
TGTGCCAGCAGCACTTTGCAGGGGGATGGCTACACCTTC
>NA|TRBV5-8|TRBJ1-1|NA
CASSLGRNIADTEAFF
TGTGCCAGCAGCTTGGGGAGAAATATCGCGGACACTGAAGCTTTCTTT
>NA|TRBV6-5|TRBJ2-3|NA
CASRYTDTQYF
TGTGCCAGCAGGTACACAGATACGCAGTATTTT
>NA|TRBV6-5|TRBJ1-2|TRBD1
CASRVPGQGAAGYTF
TGTGCCAGCAGGGTTCCGGGACAGGGGGCTGCTGGCTACACCTTC
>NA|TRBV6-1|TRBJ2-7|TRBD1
CASSADRGYEQYF
TGTGCCAGCAGTGCGGACAGGGGATACGAGCAGTACTTC
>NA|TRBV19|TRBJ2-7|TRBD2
CASTQPGGPYEQYF
TGTGCCAGTACTCAACCGGGGGGGCCCTACGAGCAGTACTTC
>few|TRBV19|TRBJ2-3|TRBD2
CASSMRLAGGTDTQYF
TGTGCCAGTAGTATGAGGCTAGCGGGGGGCACAGATACGCAGTATTTT
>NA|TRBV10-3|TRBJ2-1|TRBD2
CAISGSGGAGEQFF
TGTGCCATCAGTGGGAGCGGGGGGGCCGGTGAGCAGTTCTTC
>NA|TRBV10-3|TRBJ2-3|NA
CAISLGNRDTDTQYF
TGTGCCATCAGCCTCGGAAACAGGGACACAGATACGCAGTATTTT